This T cell receptor beta chain was identified in a study of blood T cell repertoires in COVID-19. This CDR3 is built from 12 residues. CDR1 and CDR2 (germline): DFQATT, SNEGSKA (reference sequence). V was pared by 3 bases and J by 11 bases, with 8 bases of the junction left unmatched. The repertoire was sequenced with immunoSEQ multiplex PCR; TCRdb's copy has only in-frame clones and lacks some. The data show roughly 80,000 clones, with around nine tenths seen just once and approximately 4.9% held by the top ten. The rearrangement joins TRBV20-1 to TRBJ1-1; 8 nucleotides align to TRBD1. The receptor was isolated from a woman older than 75 with active or convalescent COVID-19. Sequences were obtained from peripheral blood. The CDR3 protein is CSASKGRTGAFF. The DNA for the CDR3 is TGCAGTGCTAGTAAGGGCCGGACAGGGGCTTTCTTT.